What follows describes a single T cell receptor (beta chain). This clonotype was seen repeatedly, ten times or more. Its antigen is currently not known. No qualities accompany the bases; no much larger clone lies one base away. The instrument was an Illumina HiSeq 2000. Multiplex PCR amplification was used to generate the TCR beta chain libraries. High-throughput sequencing was used to analyze the amplified TCR beta chain products. TCRdb trimmed public reads at Q25 via fastp, called clones via MiXCR and kept in-frame beta chains. Entries are consolidated by CDR3 protein sequence, retaining the most common genes and DNA. This sample lists more than 250,000 distinct CDR3 sequences; over 30% were detected once. 1.1% of the sample is in the top ten clones. The record originates from a study of breast tumors, draining lymph nodes, adjacent tissues listed by TCRdb under 2016. Study-wide context: In breast cancer patients, the study compared the TCR beta repertoires of tumor, adjacent nontumor tissue and axillary lymph nodes. The study aimed to assess the relationships and possible T-cell exchange between tumor, surrounding tissue and draining lymph node repertoires in human breast cancer. What the work shows at the level of the full study, not this receptor alone: Tumor and nontumor tissue repertoires were found to be significantly more similar in luminal-like than in basal-like breast cancer. The data were considered consistent with the idea that most tumor T cells come from the lymph node and then expand in tumor tissue. Tumor T-cell repertoires showed less diversity than lymph node repertoires and more diversity than nontumor tissue repertoires, and tumor T-cell repertoires showed preferential V and J gene usage. Rather than being directly demonstrated, the conclusion that tumor T cells originate in lymph nodes was presented as consistent with a hypothesis.

Lymph node samples came from the axillary draining lymph nodes of breast cancer patients. The CDR3, cysteine through phenylalanine, is 12 amino acids long. This entry keeps only the CDR3 DNA: 36 bases, framed from base 1. V is reduced by 5 bases and J by 6 bases, leaving a spacing of 8 bases between them. In the germline V gene, CDR1 corresponds to SGHVS and CDR2 to FNYEAQ. The rearrangement joined TRBV7-6 to TRBJ2-1; the D gene is not confidently resolved. This receptor was identified in a female donor with breast cancer. Some clones in this sample may be carry-over from other donors' samples. The material sequenced was axillary lymph node tissue. The DNA sequence is given as TGTGCCAGCAGCCAGACGGGCAATGAGCAGTTCTTC. It encodes CASSQTGNEQFF.